Here is one T cell receptor (beta chain) with its context. The germline V gene encodes CDR1 SGHDT and CDR2 YYEEEE. The V and J ends lost 0 bases and 3 bases respectively, with 7 bases between them. The CDR3 runs to 14 residues. This entry belongs to a study of cytomegalovirus exposure and HLA in healthy donors. With 60 Vbeta and 13 Jbeta primers, the PCR was carried out. Libraries were prepared by immunoSEQ multiplex PCR; TCRdb keeps only in-frame clonotypes and omits some of them. The sample contains 110,000 to 150,000 clones, about 80% of which appear only once. V and J are TRBV5-6 and TRBJ1-5; D is unresolved. The sequence was obtained from a female donor in good health and CMV-seronegative. Material: PBMCs. The CDR3 region is CASSLGLTNQPQHF. CDR3 bases: TGTGCCAGCAGCTTGGGACTGACCAATCAGCCCCAGCATTTT.